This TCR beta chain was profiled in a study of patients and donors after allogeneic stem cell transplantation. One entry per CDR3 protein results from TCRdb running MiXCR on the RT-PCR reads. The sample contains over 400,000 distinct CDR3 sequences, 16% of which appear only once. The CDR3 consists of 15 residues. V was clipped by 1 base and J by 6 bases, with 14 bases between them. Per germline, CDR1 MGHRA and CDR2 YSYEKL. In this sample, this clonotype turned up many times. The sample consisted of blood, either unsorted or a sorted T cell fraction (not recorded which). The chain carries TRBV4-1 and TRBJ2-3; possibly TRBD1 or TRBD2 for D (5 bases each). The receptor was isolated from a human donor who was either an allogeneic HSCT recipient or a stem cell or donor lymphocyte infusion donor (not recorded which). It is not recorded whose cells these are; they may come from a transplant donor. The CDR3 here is CASSQVPGAGDTQYF. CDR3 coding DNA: TGCGCCAGCAGCCAAGTCCCCGGGGCCGGGGATACGCAGTATTTT.